This T cell receptor (beta chain) emerged from a study of PD-1 blockade in classical Hodgkin lymphoma. Overall study results and limits: Individuals initiating nivolumab under 1 year after ASCT were excluded. Reports described newly diagnosed patients as having lower baseline TCR diversity than healthy donors. Whereas CD4+ TCR diversity had risen significantly by C4D1, CD8+ TCR diversity had not.

The CDR3 sequence is 13 residues long. V lost 0 bases, J lost 1 base, and 1 base lay in between. Germline V CDR1 and CDR2: SGHDT, YYEEEE. A word on this clone: Its antigen is unknown.

As for time point: cycle 4 day 1 (C4D1), after 5 to 7 weeks of nivolumab. Autologous stem cell transplantation was followed by relapse in every patient, and brentuximab vedotin exposure varied. Profiling relied on immunoSEQ multiplex PCR, and the TCRdb table lists in-frame clones only, not all of them. The table lists 64,000 or so clones, just over 90% of them singletons, with 8% in the top ten. The sequenced sample was peripheral blood mononuclear cells (PBMCs), obtained before the fourth cycle of nivolumab. This receptor was obtained from a human donor with classical Hodgkin lymphoma. The rearrangement links TRBV5-6 to TRBJ2-2; D is undetermined. CDR3 sequence reads: CASSLGNTGELFF. The CDR3 region has the DNA TGTGCCAGCAGCTTGGGGAACACCGGGGAGCTGTTTTTT.